This T cell receptor beta chain stems from a study of response to subunit inactivated influenza vaccine listed by TCRdb under 2018. In the study overall: To follow how T cells responded to a trivalent subunit inactivated influenza vaccine, the researchers relied on deep quantitative profiling of the T cell receptor repertoire. What the work shows at the level of the full study, not this receptor alone: The authors suggested that each seasonal influenza vaccination may recruit only a limited number of new T cells.

In this sample, this clonotype turned up many times. What this receptor recognizes is not known. There are no base qualities to consult, and no much larger clone falls within one base. The CDR3 goes from the cysteine to the phenylalanine over 13 residues. Only the CDR3 region is kept as DNA, spanning 39 bases read in frame from base 1. The germline V gene gives CDR1 as SGDLS and CDR2 as YYNGEE. The germline ends are 10 bases apart after V is trimmed by 4 bases and J by 5 bases. To prepare the library, RT-PCR was applied. Data came from an Illumina HiSeq 2500. Through fastp at Q25 and MiXCR, TCRdb rebuilt clones from the public reads, retaining in-frame beta chains. Each record represents a unique CDR3 protein, reported with the most common genes and DNA among its rows. The sample includes hundreds of thousands of distinct CDR3 sequences, with approximately 17% observed a single time. 9.5% to 13% of the sample belongs to the ten largest clones.

The sequences come from PBMCs from blood, collected 4 to 6 days after vaccination. This chain joins TRBV9 to TRBJ2-1, with TRBD2 tentatively as D gene (6 bases match). This receptor was identified in a man over 45 who received an inactivated influenza vaccine. Donor details come from another sample of the same person, matched by shared clones. CDR3 reads: CASSRDSHNEQFF. The DNA sequence is given as TGTGCCAGCAGCCGGGACTCACACAATGAGCAGTTCTTC.